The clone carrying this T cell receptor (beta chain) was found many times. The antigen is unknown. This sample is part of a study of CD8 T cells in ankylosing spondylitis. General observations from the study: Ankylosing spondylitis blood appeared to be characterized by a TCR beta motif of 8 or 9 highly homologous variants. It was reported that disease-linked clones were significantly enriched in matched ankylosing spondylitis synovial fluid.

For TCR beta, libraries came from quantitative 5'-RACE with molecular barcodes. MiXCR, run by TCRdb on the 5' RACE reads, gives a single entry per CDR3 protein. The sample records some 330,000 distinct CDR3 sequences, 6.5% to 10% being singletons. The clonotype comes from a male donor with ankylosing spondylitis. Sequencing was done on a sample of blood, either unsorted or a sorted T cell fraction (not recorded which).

Here the CDR3 reads CSARTVYTEAFF. In DNA form, the CDR3 reads TGCAGTGCTCGGACAGTTTACACTGAAGCTTTCTTT. The genes are TRBV20-1 and TRBJ1-1; TRBD1 might be the D (6 bases). CDR3 length: 12 residues. V shed 5 bases and J shed 3 bases, with 10 bases lying between them. From germline, CDR1 is DFQATT and CDR2 SNEGSKA (reference sequence).